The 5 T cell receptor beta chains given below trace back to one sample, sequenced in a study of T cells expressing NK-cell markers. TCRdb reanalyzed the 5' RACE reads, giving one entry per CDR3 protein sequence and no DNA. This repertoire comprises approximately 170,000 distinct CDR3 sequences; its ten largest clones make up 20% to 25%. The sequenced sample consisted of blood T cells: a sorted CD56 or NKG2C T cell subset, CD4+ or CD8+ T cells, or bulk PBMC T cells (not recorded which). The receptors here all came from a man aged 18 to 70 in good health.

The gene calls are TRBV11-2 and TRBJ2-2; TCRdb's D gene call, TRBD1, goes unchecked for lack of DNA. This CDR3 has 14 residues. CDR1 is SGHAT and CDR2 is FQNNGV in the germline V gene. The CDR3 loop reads CASSRGTGTGELFF.

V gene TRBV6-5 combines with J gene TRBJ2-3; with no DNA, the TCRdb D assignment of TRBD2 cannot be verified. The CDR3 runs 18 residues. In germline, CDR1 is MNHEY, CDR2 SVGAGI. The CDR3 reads CASRGASGGISSTDTQYF.

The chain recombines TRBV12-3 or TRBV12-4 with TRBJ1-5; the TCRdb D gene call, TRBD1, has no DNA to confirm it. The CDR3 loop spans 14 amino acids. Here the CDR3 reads CASSLGTGNQPQHF.

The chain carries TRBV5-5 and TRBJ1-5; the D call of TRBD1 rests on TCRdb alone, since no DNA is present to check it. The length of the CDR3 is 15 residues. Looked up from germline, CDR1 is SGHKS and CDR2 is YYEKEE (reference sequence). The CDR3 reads CASSLSGGGNQPQHF.

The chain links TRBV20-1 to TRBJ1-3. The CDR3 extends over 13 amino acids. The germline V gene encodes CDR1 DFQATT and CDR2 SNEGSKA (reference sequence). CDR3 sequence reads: CSARGLAGNTIYF.